Listed below are T cell receptor beta chains from one sample, sequenced in a study of response to subunit inactivated influenza vaccine. TCRdb passed the RT-PCR reads through MiXCR, listing each CDR3 protein once. The data show under 800,000 distinct CDR3 sequences, roughly 14% seen once. The sequencing here drew on PBMCs from blood, taken around two weeks before vaccination. The receptors shown here come from a middle-aged man who received an inactivated influenza vaccine. The CDR3 runs from the conserved cysteine through the conserved F or W. Some rows have no size entry. The others give once, few or many, or a class for an expanded clone.

v_call	cdr3_length	j_call	clone_size	cdr3_aa
TRBV12-3/TRBV12-4	12	TRBJ2-4	many	CASSLWGNIQYF
TRBV2	14	TRBJ2-3	.	CASMEGLGTDTQYF
TRBV4-3	14	TRBJ2-1	few	CASSQGTADNEQFF
TRBV20-1	12	TRBJ2-5	few	CSALDIQETQYF
TRBV6-5	15	TRBJ2-3	.	CASSYQGKRTDTQYF
TRBV4-2	19	TRBJ2-5	.	CASSKGPGTSGRGGETQYF
TRBV12-3/TRBV12-4	15	TRBJ2-2	few	CASRGGQGLSGELFF
TRBV24-1	15	TRBJ2-3	few	CATSPQGGVADTQYF
TRBV12-3/TRBV12-4	14	TRBJ2-5	.	CASSLAGGSETQYF
TRBV6-1	16	TRBJ2-1	few	CASMTSGGAFYNEQFF
TRBV4-2	15	TRBJ1-2	many	CASSQVDSPNYGYTF
TRBV20-1	14	TRBJ2-5	few	CSRSSGSGAETQYF
TRBV7-2	22	TRBJ2-1	few	CASSLFARYRGAIPPSYNEQFF
TRBV24-1	13	TRBJ1-1	many	CATSVGHRSEAFF
TRBV20-1	11	TRBJ2-5	.	CSASVLSAQYF
TRBV5-1	13	TRBJ2-7	many	CASSSTGFYEQYF
TRBV7-2	15	TRBJ2-3	few	CASSLGLAGQDTQYF
TRBV7-2	17	TRBJ2-2	few	CASSLAAGTANTGELFF
TRBV18	17	TRBJ2-1	many	CASSPIPGTSGHNEQFF
TRBV2	12	TRBJ2-7	few	CASSSEVGEQYF
TRBV7-8	14	TRBJ2-7	.	CASLSRGSSYEQYF
TRBV10-3	15	TRBJ1-5	few	CAISEGGGSNQPQHF
TRBV6-6	12	TRBJ2-7	many	CASSPLTYEQYF
TRBV5-1	15	TRBJ2-7	.	CASSLDTGGTYEQYF
TRBV30	17	TRBJ2-7	.	CAWSVGRGRRTTYEQYF
TRBV6-5	15	TRBJ2-1	few	CASSSERGRYNEQFF
TRBV10-3	16	TRBJ1-2	few	CAISQSGGYGNYGYTF
TRBV3-1	16	TRBJ2-5	few	CASSQERLAGLETQYF
TRBV11-2	13	TRBJ2-1	.	CASIKNGYNEQFF
TRBV9	15	TRBJ2-1	few	CASSGTSGSVNEQFF
TRBV6-1	12	TRBJ2-1	many	CASSIGYNEQFF
TRBV11-2	17	TRBJ2-6	.	CASSARQASSGANVLTF
TRBV12-3/TRBV12-4	14	TRBJ2-7	once	CASTPYRGSYEQYF
TRBV6-1	15	TRBJ1-2	.	CASITARAGGYGYTF
TRBV6-5	16	TRBJ2-7	.	CASSYRKWGGSHEQYF
TRBV7-2	12	TRBJ2-3	few	CASSLGRNTQYF
TRBV12-3/TRBV12-4	15	TRBJ2-2	many	CASSFSGRATGELFF
TRBV24-1	17	TRBJ2-7	.	CATSDPALDRDPYEQYF
TRBV5-8	16	TRBJ2-5	.	CASSPGTSGVQETQYF
TRBV20-1	14	TRBJ2-7	.	CSASSGTASYEQYF
TRBV5-6	16	TRBJ2-7	.	CASSWAWQGPTYEQYF
TRBV20-1	13	TRBJ2-3	once	CSAGQGSADTQYF
TRBV5-1	15	TRBJ2-7	many	CASSLGRQQAYEQYF
TRBV12-3/TRBV12-4	17	TRBJ2-1	few	CASSGRDSLFQHNEQFF
TRBV15	15	TRBJ1-4	.	CATGRDGASHEKLFF
TRBV12-3/TRBV12-4	15	TRBJ2-7	.	CASSFRQASFYEQYF
TRBV20-1	14	TRBJ2-7	.	CSAPSPDSSGEQYF
TRBV10-3	15	TRBJ2-3	.	CAISLAGGGTDTQYF
TRBV6-2/TRBV6-3	16	TRBJ2-7	.	CASRPDRERRSREQYF